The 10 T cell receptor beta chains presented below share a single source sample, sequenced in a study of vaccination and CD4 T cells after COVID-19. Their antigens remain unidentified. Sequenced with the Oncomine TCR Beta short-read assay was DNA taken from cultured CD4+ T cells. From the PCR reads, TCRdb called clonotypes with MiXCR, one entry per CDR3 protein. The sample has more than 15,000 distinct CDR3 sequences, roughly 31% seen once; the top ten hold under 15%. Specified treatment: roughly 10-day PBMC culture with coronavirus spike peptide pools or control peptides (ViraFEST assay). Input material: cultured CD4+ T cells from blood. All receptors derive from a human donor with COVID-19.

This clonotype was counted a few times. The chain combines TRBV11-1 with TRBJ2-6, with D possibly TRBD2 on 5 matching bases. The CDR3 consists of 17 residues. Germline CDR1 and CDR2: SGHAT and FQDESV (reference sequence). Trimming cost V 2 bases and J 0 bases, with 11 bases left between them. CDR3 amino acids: CASSLWSGSSGANVLTF. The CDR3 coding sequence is TGTGCCAGCAGCTTATGGTCGGGAAGCTCTGGGGCCAACGTCCTGACTTTC.

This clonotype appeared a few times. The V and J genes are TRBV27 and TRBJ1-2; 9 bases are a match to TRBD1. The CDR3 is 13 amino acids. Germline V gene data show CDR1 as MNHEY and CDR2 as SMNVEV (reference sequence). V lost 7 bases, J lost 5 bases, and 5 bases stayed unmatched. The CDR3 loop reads CASTSTGGYGYTF. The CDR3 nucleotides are TGTGCCAGCACTTCGACAGGGGGATATGGCTACACCTTC.

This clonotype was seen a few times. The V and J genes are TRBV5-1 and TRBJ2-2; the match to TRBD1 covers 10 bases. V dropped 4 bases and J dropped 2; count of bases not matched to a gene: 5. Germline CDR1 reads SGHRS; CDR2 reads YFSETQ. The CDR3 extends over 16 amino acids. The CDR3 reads CASSTGQGVNTGELFF. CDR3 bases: TGCGCCAGCAGCACCGGACAGGGGGTTAACACCGGGGAGCTGTTTTTT.

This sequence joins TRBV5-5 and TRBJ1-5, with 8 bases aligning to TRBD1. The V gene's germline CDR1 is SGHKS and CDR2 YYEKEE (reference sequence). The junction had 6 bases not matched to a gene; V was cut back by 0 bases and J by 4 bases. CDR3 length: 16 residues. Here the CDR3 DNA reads TGTGCCAGCAGCTTGGCACTCGGACAGGGTAATCAGCCCCAGCATTTT. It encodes CASSLALGQGNQPQHF.

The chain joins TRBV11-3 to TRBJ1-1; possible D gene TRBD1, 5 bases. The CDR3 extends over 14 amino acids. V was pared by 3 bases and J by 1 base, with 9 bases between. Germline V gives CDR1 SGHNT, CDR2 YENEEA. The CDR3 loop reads CASSFRQRNTEAFF. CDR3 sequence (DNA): TGTGCCAGCAGCTTTCGACAGCGGAACACTGAAGCTTTCTTT.

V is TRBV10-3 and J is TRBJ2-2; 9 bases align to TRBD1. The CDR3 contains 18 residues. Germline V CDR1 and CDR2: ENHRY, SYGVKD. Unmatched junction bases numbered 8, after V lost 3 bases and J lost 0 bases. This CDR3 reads CAISDPGTGRSNTGELFF. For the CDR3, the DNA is TGTGCCATCAGTGACCCCGGGACAGGGAGATCGAACACCGGGGAGCTGTTTTTT.

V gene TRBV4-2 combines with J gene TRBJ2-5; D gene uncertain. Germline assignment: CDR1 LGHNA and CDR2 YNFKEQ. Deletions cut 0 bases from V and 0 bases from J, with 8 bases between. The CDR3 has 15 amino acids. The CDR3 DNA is TGTGCCAGCAGCCAAGATCGTCGCAACCAAGAGACCCAGTACTTC. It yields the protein CASSQDRRNQETQYF.

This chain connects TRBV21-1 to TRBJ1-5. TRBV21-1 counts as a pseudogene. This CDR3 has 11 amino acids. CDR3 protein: CASSEDQPQHF. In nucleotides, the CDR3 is TGTGCCAGCAGCGAAGATCAGCCCCAGCATTTT.

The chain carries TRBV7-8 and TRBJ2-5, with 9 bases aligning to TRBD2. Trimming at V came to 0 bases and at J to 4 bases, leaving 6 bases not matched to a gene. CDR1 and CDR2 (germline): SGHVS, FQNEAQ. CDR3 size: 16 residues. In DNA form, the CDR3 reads TGTGCCAGCAGCTTAGCGGCGGTAGCGGGGGTAGAGACCCAGTACTTC. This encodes CASSLAAVAGVETQYF.

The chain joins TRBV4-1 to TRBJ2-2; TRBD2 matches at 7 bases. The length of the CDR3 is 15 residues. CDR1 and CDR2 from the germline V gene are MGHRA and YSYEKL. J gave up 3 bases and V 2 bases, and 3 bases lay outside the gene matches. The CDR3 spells CASSQPAGYTGELFF. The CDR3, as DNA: TGCGCCAGCAGCCAACCAGCGGGGTACACCGGGGAGCTGTTTTTT.